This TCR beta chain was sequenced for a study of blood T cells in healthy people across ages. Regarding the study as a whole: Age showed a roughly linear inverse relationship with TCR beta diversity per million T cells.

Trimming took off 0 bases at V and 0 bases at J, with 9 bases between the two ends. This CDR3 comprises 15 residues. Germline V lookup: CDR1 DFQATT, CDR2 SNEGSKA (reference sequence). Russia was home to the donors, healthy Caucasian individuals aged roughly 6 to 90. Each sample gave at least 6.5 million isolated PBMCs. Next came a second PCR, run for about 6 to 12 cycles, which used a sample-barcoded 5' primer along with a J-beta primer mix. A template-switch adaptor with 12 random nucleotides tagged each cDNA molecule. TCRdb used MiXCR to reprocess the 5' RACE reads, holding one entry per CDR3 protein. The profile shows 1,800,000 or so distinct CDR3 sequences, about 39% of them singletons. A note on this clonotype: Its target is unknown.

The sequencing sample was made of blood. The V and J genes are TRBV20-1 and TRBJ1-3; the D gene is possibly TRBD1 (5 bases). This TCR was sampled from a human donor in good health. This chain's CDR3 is CSARDPGGSGNTIYF. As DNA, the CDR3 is TGCAGTGCTAGAGATCCTGGGGGCTCTGGAAACACCATATATTTT.